This T cell receptor (beta chain) was observed in a study of blood T cell repertoires in COVID-19. Sequencing used immunoSEQ multiplex PCR; TCRdb keeps in-frame clones, though not all of them. The sample lists some 80,000 clones; less than 85% were seen once. The ends were cut back, 1 base at V and 5 bases at J, with 14 bases in the middle. Germline-derived CDR1 and CDR2 are SEHNR and FQNEAQ (reference sequence). This CDR3 comprises 15 residues. The rearrangement uses TRBV7-9 and TRBJ2-5, with D unresolved. The clonotype comes from a woman older than 75 with active or convalescent COVID-19. Specimen: peripheral blood. CDR3 sequence reads: CASSLGVNRYETQYF. The CDR3 DNA sequence: TGTGCCAGCAGCTTAGGCGTTAACAGATATGAGACCCAGTACTTC.